These T cell receptor beta chains were read from a single sample in a study of T cells after yellow fever vaccination. From the 5' RACE reads, TCRdb called clonotypes with MiXCR, one entry per CDR3 protein. The sample lists approximately 610,000 distinct CDR3 sequences; about a sixth were seen once. The sequencing here drew on PBMCs, taken 5 days after the first yellow fever vaccination. The receptors originated from a man younger than 35 who received the YFV17D yellow fever vaccine. CDR3s include the opening cysteine and the closing phenylalanine or tryptophan. The D gene is left open where the match is weak. Expanded clones get a size class; other rows say once, few or many, or leave the size out.

>TRBJ1-1|-|TRBV10-3|-
TGTGCCATCAGTCCAGGGACGATACACACTGAAGCTTTCTTT
CAISPGTIHTEAFF
>TRBJ2-1|-|TRBV24-1|-
TGTGCCACCAGTGATTTTGGAGATGAGCAGTTCTTC
CATSDFGDEQFF
>TRBJ2-1|-|TRBV20-1|-
TGCAGTGCTGAAAAGGGGGGGGCCTACAATGAGCAGTTCTTC
CSAEKGGAYNEQFF
>TRBJ2-7|-|TRBV4-2|few
TGTGCCAGCAGCCAAGAGGGGAACCGCGGGTACGAGCAGTACTTC
CASSQEGNRGYEQYF
>TRBJ1-2|-|TRBV12-1|-
TGTGCCAGCGGCCCGGGGACAGGGGGTTTGGACTATGGCTACACCTTC
CASGPGTGGLDYGYTF
>TRBJ1-2|-|TRBV5-1|-
TGCGCCAGCAGCTTGGCCGCCGGTGAAGGCTACACCTTC
CASSLAAGEGYTF
>TRBJ2-2|-|TRBV7-8|-
TGTGCCAGCTTGGGACCGAACACCGGGGAGCTGTTTTTT
CASLGPNTGELFF
>TRBJ1-1|-|TRBV7-3|-
TGTGCCAGCAGCCCTCACTCGGTCAGGGTTATTGTCATGAACACTGAAGCTTTCTTT
CASSPHSVRVIVMNTEAFF
>TRBJ1-1|-|TRBV5-1|many
TGCGCCAGCAGCTTGTGGCAGGGGAACACTGAAGCTTTCTTT
CASSLWQGNTEAFF
>TRBJ1-2|-|TRBV19|-
TGTGCCACTGCAGGGTTAGACTATGGCTACACCTTC
CATAGLDYGYTF